Each of the 25 T cell receptor beta chains below was sequenced from the same sample in a study of human T cells and chemical hapten exposure. Using its own MiXCR run on the RACE reads, TCRdb lists one record per CDR3 protein. Of tens of thousands of distinct CDR3 sequences listed, roughly 12% are singletons. Time point specified: patch test 1, 2 weeks after DPC sensitization. Treatment meaning: therapeutic diphenylcyclopropenone sensitization with weekly scalp DPC. Sample: whole blood, taken in connection with sensitization to the hapten diphenylcyclopropenone (DPC). All receptors derive from a woman aged 60-75 years with alopecia areata. Some clones in this sample may be carry-over from other donors' samples.

This clonotype occurred a few times. The V call is TRBV2, the J call TRBJ2-2, with D hard to call. Trimming took off 4 bases at V and 5 bases at J, with 11 bases between the two ends. CDR3 length equals 14 residues. CDR1 is SNHLY and CDR2 is FYNNEI in the germline V gene. CDR3 residues: CASSGTETTGELFF. The CDR3, as DNA: TGTGCCAGCAGTGGGACGGAGACTACCGGGGAGCTGTTTTTT.

The rearrangement links TRBV5-1 to TRBJ1-1; D is perhaps TRBD1 (6 bases). The CDR3 has 14 residues. Germline lookup yields CDR1 SGHRS and CDR2 YFSETQ. Between the trimmed V and J ends, which lost 4 bases and 3 bases, there was a span of 13 bases. The CDR3 sequence: CASSLQDRYTEAFF. As DNA, the CDR3 is TGCGCCAGCAGCCTACAAGACAGGTACACTGAAGCTTTCTTT.

The chain uses TRBV18 and TRBJ2-3; D remains unclear. The CDR3 consists of 14 residues. CDR1 and CDR2 (germline): KGHSH, LQKENI. V was pared by 2 bases and J by 6 bases, with 12 bases between. The CDR3 region has the DNA TGTGCCAGCTCACCAATCGATTCGTTGGATACGCAGTATTTT. Its protein is CASSPIDSLDTQYF.

The chain links TRBV11-2 to TRBJ2-7, with no clear D. The CDR3 loop spans 15 amino acids. Germline CDR1 reads SGHAT; CDR2 reads FQNNGV. The ends were cut back, 1 base at V and 2 bases at J, with 12 bases in the middle. The CDR3 spells CASSLGAWRPYEQYF. The CDR3 DNA sequence: TGTGCCAGCAGCTTAGGGGCTTGGAGACCCTACGAGCAGTACTTC.

By sample share, this clonotype is medium-sized. The missing conserved phenylalanine or tryptophan at the end of this CDR3 makes a read error likely. The DNA is left out, because the CDR3 cannot be placed on it with certainty; the CDR3 is given as TCRdb lists it. The chain employs TRBV3-1 and TRBJ1-2; the table calls TRBD1, which could not be checked here. Germline V gene lookup returns CDR1 LGHDT and CDR2 YNNKEL (reference sequence). The CDR3 totals 12 residues, both ends included. CDR3 region: CASSQEPGQGKI.

CDR3 in amino acids: CASQGGTGRARYTDTQYF. The CDR3 coding sequence is TGTGCCAGCCAGGGTGGGACAGGCCGTGCAAGGTACACAGATACGCAGTATTTT. The rearrangement uses TRBV11-2 and TRBJ2-3; TRBD1 matches at 8 bases. The V gene end was trimmed by 8 bases and the J gene end by 2 bases; junction bases not matched to a gene: 18. Germline V gene data show CDR1 as SGHAT and CDR2 as FQNNGV. CDR3 length: 18 amino acids.

This clonotype was observed many times. This sequence joins TRBV11-2 and TRBJ2-5; 7 nucleotides align to TRBD1. This CDR3 comprises 14 residues. With V trimmed by 3 bases and J by 1 base, 2 bases remained unmatched. The germline V gene encodes CDR1 SGHAT and CDR2 FQNNGV. The CDR3 nucleotides are TGTGCCAGCAGCTTGGGACAGCCCCAAGAGACCCAGTACTTC. It yields the protein CASSLGQPQETQYF.

There are many counts of this clonotype. This sequence joins TRBV24-1 and TRBJ2-1; D is tentatively TRBD1 or TRBD2 (5 bases each). Trimming cost V 4 bases and J 5 bases, with 14 bases left between them. From germline, CDR1 is KGHDR and CDR2 SFDVKD. The CDR3 runs 15 residues. CDR3: CATSDPGTENNEQFF. Written as DNA, the CDR3 is TGTGCCACCAGTGACCCTGGGACCGAGAACAATGAGCAGTTCTTC.

Many counts were recorded for this clonotype. This chain connects TRBV7-9 to TRBJ2-3; 8 bases are shared with TRBD2. With 3 bases clipped from V and 5 bases from J, the junction kept 7 bases outside the gene matches. CDR1 and CDR2 from the germline V gene are SEHNR and FQNEAQ (reference sequence). There are 15 residues in the CDR3. CDR3 protein: CASSFTSGVEDTQYF. The DNA of the CDR3 is TGTGCCAGCAGCTTTACTAGCGGCGTTGAAGATACGCAGTATTTT.

This clonotype showed up many times. The V call is TRBV7-6, the J call TRBJ2-1, with 8 bases identical to TRBD2. Unmatched junction bases numbered 0, after V lost 0 bases and J lost 2 bases. CDR1 is SGHVS and CDR2 is FNYEAQ in the germline V gene. This CDR3 has 15 residues. DNA for the CDR3: TGTGCCAGCAGCTTAGCTAGCGGGGCCTACAATGAGCAGTTCTTC. Residues: CASSLASGAYNEQFF.

This clonotype was picked up a small number of times. The V gene is TRBV18, the J gene TRBJ1-6, with 7 positions matching TRBD1. The J segment lost 12 bases and the V segment lost 0 bases, leaving 8 bases of the junction unmatched. Looked up from germline, CDR1 is KGHSH and CDR2 is LQKENI. The CDR3 totals 15 residues. CDR3 in DNA: TGTGCCAGCTCACCACCGGGACAGACAGGAGGACCCCTCCACTTT. This translates into CASSPPGQTGGPLHF. Supplemented by reference TRBV18 and TRBJ1-6, the full variable domain reads NAGVMQNPRHLVRRRGQEARLRCSPMKGHSHVYWYRQLPEEGLKFMVYLQKENIIDESGMPKERFSAEFPKEGPSILRIQQVVRGDSAAYFCASSPPGQTGGPLHFGNGTRLTVT.

This clonotype was observed a handful of times. For the CDR3, the DNA is TGTGCCAGCAGCCCAGGACAGTACACTGAAGCTTTCTTT. It translates to CASSPGQYTEAFF. This chain joins TRBV7-3 and TRBJ1-1, with D tentatively TRBD1 (6 bases). Trimming stripped 5 bases from V and 3 bases from J, with 10 bases between. Germline V gives CDR1 SGHTA, CDR2 FQGTGA. The CDR3 loop spans 13 amino acids.

This clonotype was seen a handful of times. The rearrangement joins TRBV13 to TRBJ1-1, with TRBD1 matching 7 bases. CDR1 is PRHDT and CDR2 is FYEKMQ in the germline V gene (reference sequence). Unmatched junction bases numbered 10, after V lost 5 bases and J lost 7 bases. This CDR3 has 14 residues. CDR3 sequence (DNA): TGTGCCAGCAGCCCCCGACAGGGAACCCTTGAAGCTTTCTTT. It codes for CASSPRQGTLEAFF.

The table lists this clonotype with many counts. The rearrangement uses TRBV11-2 and TRBJ2-2; D may be TRBD1 (6 bases). V lost 5 bases, J lost 2 bases, and 15 bases lay in between. CDR3 length: 16 amino acids. The germline V gene has CDR1 SGHAT and CDR2 FQNNGV. The CDR3 region is CASSARQARNTGELFF. DNA of the CDR3: TGTGCCAGCAGCGCCAGACAGGCCCGAAACACCGGGGAGCTGTTTTTT.

This sequence joins TRBV20-1 and TRBJ1-4, with no clear D. This CDR3 has 13 residues. Germline CDR1 and CDR2: DFQATT and SNEGSKA (reference sequence). V gave up 1 base and J gave up 8 bases, with 11 bases separating them. CDR3 region: CSARVGGGEKLFF. The CDR3 nucleotides read TGCAGTGCTAGAGTTGGTGGCGGAGAAAAACTGTTTTTT.

This clonotype was counted ten times or more. The V gene is TRBV12-3 or TRBV12-4, the J gene TRBJ2-3; no clear D. This CDR3 has 16 amino acids. Trimming removed 7 bases from V and 0 bases from J, with 17 bases in between. Here the CDR3 DNA reads TGTGCCAGCAACACGATAATGAGGATCAGCACAGATACGCAGTATTTT. Encoded protein: CASNTIMRISTDTQYF.

This rearrangement joins TRBV20-1 to TRBJ2-1; a possible D gene is TRBD2 (5 bases). Germline loops: CDR1 DFQATT, CDR2 SNEGSKA (reference sequence). Deletions cut 0 bases from V and 0 bases from J, with 15 bases between. This CDR3 comprises 17 residues. The CDR3 spells CSARDRTGRSSYNEQFF. The CDR3 DNA reads as TGCAGTGCTAGAGATCGGACTGGGAGAAGCTCCTACAATGAGCAGTTCTTC.

This clonotype was seen at least ten times. This rearrangement joins TRBV11-2 to TRBJ1-3; no clear D gene. This CDR3 is 15 amino acids long. Trimming removed 1 base from V and 4 bases from J, with 11 bases in between. In germline, CDR1 is SGHAT, CDR2 FQNNGV. In DNA, the CDR3 is TGTGCCAGCAGCTTAGCGCTGGTCAGGGGAAACACCATATATTTT. Translating gives CASSLALVRGNTIYF. The whole variable domain, filled in from reference TRBV11-2 and TRBJ1-3, reads EAGVAQSPRYKIIEKRQSVAFWCNPISGHATLYWYQQILGQGPKLLIQFQNNGVVDDSQLPKDRFSAERLKGVDSTLKIQPAKLEDSAVYLCASSLALVRGNTIYFGEGSWLTVV.

This clonotype was recorded at least ten times. The chain links TRBV5-5 to TRBJ1-1; perhaps TRBD1 as D (6 bases). The CDR3 consists of 16 residues. Between the trimmed V and J ends, which lost 1 base and 0 bases, there was a span of 13 bases. Germline V CDR1 and CDR2: SGHKS, YYEKEE (reference sequence). The CDR3 spells CASSLYTGIMNTEAFF. In DNA, the CDR3 is TGTGCCAGCAGCTTGTATACAGGGATTATGAACACTGAAGCTTTCTTT. Looking up the rest from reference TRBV5-5 and TRBJ1-1 gives the full variable domain: DAGVTQSPTHLIKTRGQQVTLRCSPISGHKSVSWYQQVLGQGPQFIFQYYEKEERGRGNFPDRFSARQFPNYSSELNVNALLLGDSALYLCASSLYTGIMNTEAFFGQGTRLTVV.

This clonotype was seen ten or more times. The V gene is TRBV20-1, the J gene TRBJ2-5; the match to TRBD2 covers 9 bases. V trimming: 0 bases; J trimming: 0 bases; junction bases outside the gene matches: 5. Germline-derived CDR1 and CDR2 are DFQATT and SNEGSKA (reference sequence). The CDR3 covers 16 residues. The CDR3 sequence: CSARDRLAVYQETQYF. The CDR3 region has the DNA TGCAGTGCTAGAGATAGACTAGCGGTGTACCAAGAGACCCAGTACTTC.

CDR3 nucleotides: TGTGCCAGCAGTGCCATAGCGGGGGGCACAGATACGCAGTATTTT. Translated, it gives CASSAIAGGTDTQYF. This chain uses TRBV28 with TRBJ2-3, with 9 bases matching TRBD2. The CDR3 spans 15 residues. The J segment lost 1 base and the V segment lost 5 bases, leaving 4 bases of the junction unmatched. Germline values: CDR1 MDHEN, CDR2 SYDVKM.

This chain connects TRBV4-1 to TRBJ2-2, with 10 bases fitting TRBD2. Looked up from germline, CDR1 is MGHRA and CDR2 is YSYEKL. J lost 9 bases, V lost 1 base, and 8 bases had no gene match. This CDR3 is built from 16 residues. Here the CDR3 DNA reads TGCGCCAGCAGCCAAGGGATAGCGGGGGGCCGGTGGGAGCTGTTTTTT. Translating gives CASSQGIAGGRWELFF.

This clonotype was seen only a few times. The rearrangement joins TRBV5-1 to TRBJ1-1; 7 bases map to TRBD1. Trimming took 4 bases from V and 1 from J; bases not matched to a gene: 7. Germline assignment: CDR1 SGHRS and CDR2 YFSETQ. CDR3 size: 15 residues. The CDR3 DNA reads as TGCGCCAGCAGCATACATACAGGGGAGAACACTGAAGCTTTCTTT. Its translation: CASSIHTGENTEAFF.

In its sample, this clonotype was seen many times. CDR3 bases: TGCAGTGCTAGAGATCAGGGACTAGCGGGGGCAGATACGCAGTATTTT. This codes for CSARDQGLAGADTQYF. The chain uses TRBV20-1 and TRBJ2-3, with 14 nucleotides matching TRBD2. The V and J ends lost 0 bases and 4 bases, in that order; junction bases with no gene match: 3. Germline V gives CDR1 DFQATT, CDR2 SNEGSKA (reference sequence). This CDR3 contains 16 residues.

This clonotype was seen repeatedly, ten times or more. The rearrangement joins TRBV18 to TRBJ2-2, with 7 bases fitting TRBD1. The germline V gene encodes CDR1 KGHSH and CDR2 LQKENI. The CDR3 covers 16 residues. After removal of 5 bases from V and 5 bases from J, the junction contained 11 bases not matched to a gene. Here the CDR3 reads CASSYVRTGGTGELFF. The CDR3 DNA sequence: TGTGCCAGCTCATATGTTCGGACAGGCGGAACCGGGGAGCTGTTTTTT. Variable domain in full (rest from reference TRBV18 and TRBJ2-2): NAGVMQNPRHLVRRRGQEARLRCSPMKGHSHVYWYRQLPEEGLKFMVYLQKENIIDESGMPKERFSAEFPKEGPSILRIQQVVRGDSAAYFCASSYVRTGGTGELFFGEGSRLTVL.